The present entry profiles one T cell receptor (beta chain) with its context. Its antigen remains undetermined. Base qualities are not at hand, and no much larger clone is one base apart. The sequencing machine was an Illumina HiSeq 2500. Quantitative 5'-RACE with molecular barcodes was the method used to prepare the TCR beta libraries. Processing in the source paper ran as follows. To identify disease-linked TCR variants, a new computational method was used, one built on a probabilistic model of VDJ rearrangement. TCRdb trimmed the raw reads at Q25, called clones with MiXCR and kept productive beta chains. Duplicate CDR3 protein sequences are folded into a single record with the most common DNA and genes. Here the V and J calls rest on TCRdb's processing, not on the authors' analysis. The sample table lists roughly 700,000 distinct CDR3 sequences, 15% to 20% of them with a count of one. The ten most abundant clones make up around a fifth of the sample.

This sample stems from a study of CD8 T cells in ankylosing spondylitis (dated by TCRdb to 2016 to 2017). For the wider study: The study set out to find disease-linked TCR variants by profiling T cell receptor beta repertoires in ankylosing spondylitis patients and healthy donors. The full study cohort comprised roughly 24 ankylosing spondylitis patients and some 100 healthy donors. Peripheral blood was sampled, and synovial fluid was additionally collected from ankylosing spondylitis patients.

What the authors observed across the whole study: According to the report, matched synovial fluid samples from ankylosing spondylitis patients were significantly enriched for the disease-linked clones. The disease-linked clones had a CD8+ phenotype and were found at relatively low frequencies in peripheral blood. Some motif variants were previously reported in synovial fluid and blood of reactive arthritis patients, suggesting common disease-initiation mechanisms. Blood from ankylosing spondylitis patients appeared to be characterized by a TCR beta motif made up of several highly homologous amino acid variants.

Trimmed from V: 6 bases; trimmed from J: 3 bases; junction bases lacking a gene match: 13. From the cysteine up to the phenylalanine, the CDR3 has a length of 16 residues. Only the CDR3 portion is preserved as DNA: 48 bases, with reading frame beginning at the first base. For CDR1 and CDR2, the germline V gene lists MNHNS and SASEGT. This clonotype originated in a male donor with ankylosing spondylitis. The specimen was blood, either unsorted or a sorted T cell fraction (not recorded which). The chain uses TRBV6-1 and TRBJ1-2, and 7 junctional nucleotides match TRBD1. The DNA sequence follows: TGTGCCAGCAGCCCCCTCGTCTCGGGACAGTACTATGGCTACACCTTC. It is translated as CASSPLVSGQYYGYTF.